The 24 T cell receptor beta chains below come from one sample, sequenced in a study of CD8 T cells in ankylosing spondylitis. TCRdb reanalysed the 5' RACE reads using MiXCR and keeps one entry per CDR3 protein. This sample carries around 330,000 distinct CDR3 sequences, roughly 12% of them seen once, and the ten largest clones take 8% to 9.5%. The sequenced sample consisted of blood, either unsorted or a sorted T cell fraction (not recorded which). These receptors were obtained from a female donor with ankylosing spondylitis or in good health (not recorded which).

This clonotype was seen many times. This chain uses TRBV25-1 with TRBJ1-5; TRBD1 agrees at 7 bases. Germline V CDR1 and CDR2: MGHDK, SYGVNS. Losses at the gene ends were 8 bases for V and 3 bases for J; bases not matched to a gene: 7. The CDR3 is made up of 14 amino acids. The CDR3 DNA follows: TGTGCCAGCTCACAGACAGGGATCAATCAGCCCCAGCATTTT. Encoded protein: CASSQTGINQPQHF.

This clonotype occurred a few times. The V call is TRBV27, the J call TRBJ2-5; the D gene could be TRBD1 or TRBD2 (5 bases each). V lost 3 bases and J 4 bases, leaving 15 bases between the germline ends. The CDR3 is made up of 15 amino acids. CDR1 and CDR2 (germline): MNHEY, SMNVEV (reference sequence). The CDR3 reads CASSFGQGVGETQYF. DNA of the CDR3: TGTGCCAGCAGTTTTGGCCAGGGAGTGGGAGAGACCCAGTACTTC.

This clonotype appeared many times. The chain uses TRBV9 and TRBJ1-2, with a possible D match to TRBD1 (5 bases). Per the germline V gene, CDR1 is SGDLS and CDR2 is YYNGEE. The V gene lost 5 bases and the J gene lost 4 bases, with 12 bases spanning the gap. The CDR3 loop spans 13 amino acids. CDR3 nucleotides: TGTGCCAGCAGAGACGACAGTTTCTATGGCTACACCTTC. Translating it yields CASRDDSFYGYTF.

This clonotype was observed a handful of times. The V gene is TRBV11-1, the J gene TRBJ2-2; 7 bases line up with TRBD2. From germline, CDR1 is SGHAT and CDR2 FQDESV (reference sequence). Germline trimming cut 5 bases from V and 5 bases from J; bases unmatched to any gene: 2. This CDR3 region has 13 residues. The CDR3 DNA follows: TGTGCCAGCAGCCGGGGGGAAACCGGGGAGCTGTTTTTT. Its translation is CASSRGETGELFF.

This clonotype was counted many times. The rearrangement links TRBV20-1 to TRBJ2-7, with unresolved D. Germline CDR1 and CDR2: DFQATT and SNEGSKA (reference sequence). V was clipped by 5 bases and J by 4 bases, with 9 bases between them. The CDR3 is 11 residues long. CDR3 in amino acids: CSAPLGYEQYF. In nucleotides, the CDR3 is TGCAGTGCTCCCCTGGGGTACGAGCAGTACTTC.

The sample holds many counts of this clonotype. V is TRBV11-2 and J is TRBJ2-2; 12 nucleotides match TRBD2. V lost 1 base, J lost 1 base, and 1 base stayed unmatched. Germline V gene sequence: CDR1 SGHAT, CDR2 FQNNGV. CDR3 length: 17 amino acids. CDR3 sequence (DNA): TGTGCCAGCAGCTTAGTACTAGCGGGAGGGAACACCGGGGAGCTGTTTTTT. Its protein is CASSLVLAGGNTGELFF.

Many counts were recorded for this clonotype. CDR3 sequence: CSAQTGDVNEQYF. The CDR3 DNA reads as TGCAGTGCACAGACAGGGGATGTTAACGAGCAGTACTTC. The chain uses TRBV20-1 and TRBJ2-7; 8 nucleotides agree with TRBD1. The CDR3 consists of 13 residues. V shed 6 bases and J 5 bases; nucleotides not matched to a gene: 9. The germline V gene has CDR1 DFQATT and CDR2 SNEGSKA (reference sequence).

This clonotype has ten or more counts. The chain recombines TRBV5-1 with TRBJ2-5; D unresolved. The germline V gene encodes CDR1 SGHRS and CDR2 YFSETQ. This CDR3 has 13 amino acids. The V gene lost 6 bases and the J gene lost 1 base, with 10 bases spanning the gap. The chain's CDR3 is CASTRAVQETQYF. The CDR3 DNA sequence: TGCGCCAGCACACGGGCGGTCCAAGAGACCCAGTACTTC.

This clonotype was seen ten or more times. This chain links TRBV10-3 with TRBJ2-3; maybe TRBD2 (6 bases). The CDR3 sequence is 12 residues long. With 10 bases removed from V and 9 bases from J, the gap between germline ends came to 17 bases. Germline-derived CDR1 and CDR2 are ENHRY and SYGVKD. CDR3 sequence: CATGVQEDTQYF. The CDR3 bases are TGTGCCACGGGGGTTCAAGAAGACACGCAGTATTTT.

The table lists this clonotype with many counts. This chain uses TRBV12-3 or TRBV12-4 with TRBJ2-5, with D perhaps TRBD1 or TRBD2 (5 bases each). Trimming left V 4 bases short and J 7 bases short, with 10 bases between. The CDR3 consists of 12 residues. The CDR3 nucleotides are TGTGCCAGCAGTTCCGTCGGGACGACCCAGTACTTC. The encoded protein is CASSSVGTTQYF.

This clonotype has a count of ten or more. The chain has TRBV29-1 and TRBJ2-1; 14 bases line up with TRBD2. Germline loops: CDR1 SQVTM, CDR2 ANQGSEA. The length of the CDR3 is 16 residues. V gave up 4 bases and J gave up 0 bases; unmatched junction bases: 2. The CDR3 reads CSVAGLAGGSYNEQFF. Written as DNA, the CDR3 is TGCAGCGTTGCCGGACTAGCGGGAGGCTCCTACAATGAGCAGTTCTTC.

This clonotype was counted many times. CDR3 in amino acids: CASSLWPGRDYTF. The CDR3 DNA follows: TGTGCCAGCAGCTTATGGCCAGGGCGCGACTACACCTTC. This chain uses TRBV7-2 with TRBJ1-2; D perhaps matches TRBD1 (5 bases). V lost 2 bases to trimming and J lost 10 bases, with 14 bases between them. The CDR3 is 13 residues long. The germline gives CDR1 SGHTA, CDR2 FQGNSA.

The rearrangement links TRBV12-3 or TRBV12-4 to TRBJ2-7; TRBD1 is a possible D gene (6 bases). V was clipped by 5 bases and J by 6 bases, with 23 bases between them. This CDR3 is 16 amino acids long. The DNA of the CDR3 is TGTGCCAGCAGTCCCAGGAGGACAGAACATGGGGGCGAGCAGTACTTC. Its translation is CASSPRRTEHGGEQYF.

The CDR3 spells CASSYSAGKNTEAFF. The CDR3 bases are TGTGCCAGCAGTTACTCTGCGGGGAAGAACACTGAAGCTTTCTTT. The rearrangement joins TRBV6-2 or TRBV6-3 to TRBJ1-1; D unresolved. V was pared by 0 bases and J by 1 base, with 9 bases between. CDR3 length: 15 amino acids. Germline CDR1 and CDR2: MNHEY and SVGEGT.

This clonotype was seen ten or more times. V is TRBV9 and J is TRBJ1-2; no clear D gene. Trimming removed 0 bases at V and 6 bases at J, with 12 bases between. From germline, CDR1 is SGDLS and CDR2 YYNGEE. CDR3 size: 14 residues. The DNA for the CDR3 is TGTGCCAGCAGCGTAGGCGGGCAGGAGCATGGCTACACCTTC. Translated: CASSVGGQEHGYTF.

This clonotype was detected ten times or more. The gene calls are TRBV29-1 and TRBJ2-7; D is ambiguous. The germline gives CDR1 SQVTM, CDR2 ANQGSEA. V lost 5 bases and J 6 bases, leaving 17 bases between the germline ends. The CDR3 loop spans 13 amino acids. CDR3 amino acids: CSVKGSRWAEQYF. Written as DNA, the CDR3 is TGCAGCGTTAAGGGAAGCAGGTGGGCCGAGCAGTACTTC.

This clonotype was detected ten times or more. The chain couples TRBV7-2 to TRBJ2-2; a possible D gene is TRBD2 (5 bases). Between the trimmed V and J ends, which lost 6 bases and 6 bases, there was a span of 17 bases. CDR1 and CDR2 from the germline V gene are SGHTA and FQGNSA. The CDR3 has 15 residues. CDR3 sequence reads: CASSSSTHGAGELFF. DNA of the CDR3: TGTGCCAGCAGTTCCTCAACACACGGGGCCGGGGAGCTGTTTTTT.

This clonotype was recorded many times. The rearrangement joins TRBV4-2 to TRBJ2-5, with D possibly being TRBD1 (6 bases). V lost 4 bases, J lost 2 bases, and 14 bases lay in between. CDR1 LGHNA and CDR2 YNFKEQ come from the germline V gene. The CDR3 has 15 residues. The chain's CDR3 is CASSPTSGQQETQYF. CDR3 DNA sequence: TGTGCCAGCAGCCCGACGTCAGGACAGCAAGAGACCCAGTACTTC.

This clonotype was found many times. V and J are TRBV5-1 and TRBJ1-5; tentative D call: TRBD1 (6 bases). V lost 2 bases and J 6 bases, leaving 12 bases between the germline ends. This CDR3 region has 14 residues. Germline V gene data show CDR1 as SGHRS and CDR2 as YFSETQ. In DNA, the CDR3 is TGCGCCAGCAGCTTCGGGACAATAGGTCAGCCCCAGCATTTT. It specifies CASSFGTIGQPQHF.

This clonotype was seen at least ten times. This chain uses TRBV5-1 with TRBJ2-1; either TRBD1 or TRBD2 may fit D (5 bases each). The germline CDR1 and CDR2 sequences are SGHRS and YFSETQ. The CDR3 sequence is 17 residues long. The V and J ends lost 0 bases and 0 bases respectively, with 13 bases between them. The CDR3 is CASSLDPRDHSYNEQFF. DNA of the CDR3: TGCGCCAGCAGCTTGGACCCCCGGGACCACTCCTACAATGAGCAGTTCTTC.

The chain joins TRBV12-3 or TRBV12-4 to TRBJ2-6; D uncertain. The CDR3 totals 13 residues. Trimming cost V 6 bases and J 4 bases, with 7 bases left between them. DNA for the CDR3: TGTGCCAGCAGACTTGCCGGGGCCAACGTCCTGACTTTC. Its protein is CASRLAGANVLTF.

This clonotype was observed a handful of times. The chain joins TRBV6-5 to TRBJ2-5, with 7 nucleotides matching TRBD1. Germline V CDR1 and CDR2: MNHEY, SVGAGI. The V and J ends lost 2 bases and 7 bases, in that order; junction bases with no gene match: 7. The CDR3 is made up of 14 amino acids. The CDR3 reads CASSYNRGLTTQYF. The CDR3 DNA reads as TGTGCCAGCAGTTACAACAGGGGTCTTACGACCCAGTACTTC.

This CDR3 is CATSDWGGNQPQHF. The CDR3, as DNA: TGTGCCACCAGTGATTGGGGTGGCAATCAGCCCCAGCATTTT. This sequence joins TRBV24-1 and TRBJ1-5; D gene unclear. Trimming cost V 2 bases and J 2 bases, with 6 bases left between them. The CDR3 extends over 14 amino acids. Germline values: CDR1 KGHDR, CDR2 SFDVKD.

The chain links TRBV28 to TRBJ1-2; TRBD1 might be the D (6 bases). Germline V gene sequence: CDR1 MDHEN, CDR2 SYDVKM. There are 14 residues in the CDR3. V lost 4 bases and J lost 3, with 12 bases in between. The DNA of the CDR3 is TGTGCCAGCAGTTCAGGACAGCCCGACTATGGCTACACCTTC. Protein sequence: CASSSGQPDYGYTF.